This TCR beta chain comes out of a study of CD8 T cells in ankylosing spondylitis. Findings and caveats of the study: Typical of ankylosing spondylitis blood, it appeared, was a TCR beta motif of 7 or 8 highly homologous variants.

TCRdb re-called the 5' RACE reads through MiXCR, storing one row per CDR3 protein. The sample carries more than 500,000 distinct CDR3 sequences, roughly 5.3% recorded once. Germline V gene lookup returns CDR1 MDHEN and CDR2 SYDVKM. V was cut by 5 bases and J by 9 bases, with 14 bases left in between. The CDR3 runs to 12 residues. Ten or more counts support this clonotype. Antigen: not known. The sequenced sample was blood, either unsorted or a sorted T cell fraction (not recorded which). The source is a male donor with ankylosing spondylitis. V usage is TRBV28 and J usage is TRBJ2-7; perhaps D is TRBD1 or TRBD2 (6 bases each). The CDR3 loop reads CASSSSGGGQYF. CDR3 DNA sequence: TGTGCCAGCAGTAGCAGTGGAGGGGGGCAGTACTTC.